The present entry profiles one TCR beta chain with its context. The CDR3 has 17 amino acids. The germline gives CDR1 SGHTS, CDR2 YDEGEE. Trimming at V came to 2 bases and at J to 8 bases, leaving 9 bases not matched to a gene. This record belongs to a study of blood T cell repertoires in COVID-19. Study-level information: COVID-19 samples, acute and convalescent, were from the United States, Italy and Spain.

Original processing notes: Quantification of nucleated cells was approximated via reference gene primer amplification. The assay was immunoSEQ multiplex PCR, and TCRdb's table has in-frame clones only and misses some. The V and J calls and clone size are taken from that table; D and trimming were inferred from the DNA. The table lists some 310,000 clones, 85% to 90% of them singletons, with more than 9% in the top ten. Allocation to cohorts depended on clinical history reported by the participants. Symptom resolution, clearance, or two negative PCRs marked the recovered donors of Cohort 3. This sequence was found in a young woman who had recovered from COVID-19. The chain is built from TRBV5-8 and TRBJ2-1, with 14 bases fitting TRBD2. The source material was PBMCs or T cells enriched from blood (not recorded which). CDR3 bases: TGTGCCAGCAGCTTCTCCGGGACTAGCGGGAGTAGCGATGAGCAGTTCTTC. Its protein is CASSFSGTSGSSDEQFF.